The rows below give T cell receptor beta chains drawn from one sample of a study of CD8 T cells in ankylosing spondylitis. One entry per CDR3 protein results from TCRdb running MiXCR on the 5' RACE reads. Among 300,000 to 400,000 distinct CDR3 sequences listed, 11% were seen once. Sequences were obtained from blood, either unsorted or a sorted T cell fraction (not recorded which). The source of these receptors is a female donor with ankylosing spondylitis or in good health (not recorded which). CDR3s include the opening cysteine and the closing phenylalanine or tryptophan. D genes are given only for firm matches. Clone size is given for some rows only: seen once, a few or many times, or a class if the clone is expanded.

size: -
D: -
J: TRBJ1-2
V: TRBV27
DNA: TGTGCCAGCAGTCGGGGGGTTCAGGGTAACTATGGCTACACCTTC
CDR3: CASSRGVQGNYGYTF

size: many
D: -
J: TRBJ1-1
V: TRBV20-1
DNA: TGCAGTGCTAGTACCTTGGGGTTGGACACTGAAGCTTTCTTT
CDR3: CSASTLGLDTEAFF

size: many
D: -
J: TRBJ2-1
V: TRBV5-5
DNA: TGTGCCAGCAGCTTTTACAGGGCCATCAATGAGCAGTTCTTC
CDR3: CASSFYRAINEQFF

size: many
D: -
J: TRBJ2-4
V: TRBV11-2
DNA: TGTGCCAGCAGCTTAGAACTGCTGGGGTCCCCACCTGTAAACATTCAGTACTTC
CDR3: CASSLELLGSPPVNIQYF

size: many
D: TRBD2
J: TRBJ2-5
V: TRBV5-1
DNA: TGCGCCAGCAGCTTGTCGGGGACTAGCGGAGAGACCCAGTACTTC
CDR3: CASSLSGTSGETQYF

size: once
D: TRBD1
J: TRBJ1-1
V: TRBV20-1
DNA: TGCTGGGCCCACGGGACAGGCCCGACAACTACCATGAACACTGAAGCTTTCTTT
CDR3: CWAHGTGPTTTMNTEAFF

size: many
D: -
J: TRBJ2-2
V: TRBV18
DNA: TGTGCCAGCTCACCTACGACGGGAACCGGGGAGCTGTTTTTT
CDR3: CASSPTTGTGELFF

size: many
D: -
J: TRBJ2-7
V: TRBV5-1
DNA: TGCGCCAGCAGCTCCCCCGGGGGCTACGAGCAGTACTTC
CDR3: CASSSPGGYEQYF

size: many
D: -
J: TRBJ1-4
V: TRBV7-2
DNA: TGTGCCAGCAGCTTAGTCGTTGCAACTAATGAAAAACTGTTTTTT
CDR3: CASSLVVATNEKLFF

size: -
D: -
J: TRBJ2-1
V: TRBV3-1
DNA: TGTGCCAGCAGCCCTGCGGGACTTCCCGGCAATGAGCAGTTCTTC
CDR3: CASSPAGLPGNEQFF

size: -
D: -
J: TRBJ2-2
V: TRBV5-1
DNA: TGCGCCAGCAGCTTCGGGCACACCGGGGAGCTGTTTTTT
CDR3: CASSFGHTGELFF

size: many
D: -
J: TRBJ2-2
V: TRBV4-1
DNA: TGCGCCAGCAGCCAAGATCAGGATTCCGCGAACACCGGGGAGCTGTTTTTT
CDR3: CASSQDQDSANTGELFF

size: few
D: TRBD1
J: TRBJ1-2
V: TRBV24-1
DNA: TGTGCCACCAGTGATGCGGGACAGGGGGAGAACTATGGCTACACCTTC
CDR3: CATSDAGQGENYGYTF

size: many
D: -
J: TRBJ1-5
V: TRBV12-3/TRBV12-4
DNA: TGTGCCAGCAGTTTAGATACTGGCTCTTTGGGCAATCAGCCCCAGCATTTT
CDR3: CASSLDTGSLGNQPQHF

size: few
D: -
J: TRBJ2-3
V: TRBV7-6
DNA: TGTGCCAGCACCACCCCGGGGACAGATACGCAGTATTTT
CDR3: CASTTPGTDTQYF

size: few
D: -
J: TRBJ1-6
V: TRBV2
DNA: TGTGCCAGCAGTGATCGTGGGAGCTCCTATAATTCACCCCTCCACTTT
CDR3: CASSDRGSSYNSPLHF

size: many
D: -
J: TRBJ1-5
V: TRBV20-1
DNA: TGCAGTGCTAGACAGGCCAATCAGCCCCAGCATTTT
CDR3: CSARQANQPQHF

size: many
D: TRBD1
J: TRBJ2-7
V: TRBV10-3
DNA: TGTGCCATCAGCCCCCGACAGGGGATCTACGAGCAGTACTTC
CDR3: CAISPRQGIYEQYF

size: -
D: -
J: TRBJ2-6
V: TRBV7-2
DNA: TGTGCCAGCAGCCCATCTGGACAGGGGGCCAACGTCCTGACTTTC
CDR3: CASSPSGQGANVLTF

size: -
D: TRBD2
J: TRBJ2-1
V: TRBV30
DNA: TGTGCCTGGAGAGGCCTAGCGGGCGAGCCTACAGCGGGTGAGCAGTTCTTC
CDR3: CAWRGLAGEPTAGEQFF

size: many
D: -
J: TRBJ2-1
V: TRBV5-1
DNA: TGCGCCAGCAGCTCGAGCCGGCTAGAACCATGGAGCAATGAGCAGTTCTTC
CDR3: CASSSSRLEPWSNEQFF

size: -
D: -
J: TRBJ2-2
V: TRBV18
DNA: TGTGCCAGCTCCCCCCTGTCTGGGAACGCGAACACCGGGGAGCTGTTTTTT
CDR3: CASSPLSGNANTGELFF

size: many
D: -
J: TRBJ2-3
V: TRBV9
DNA: TGTGCCAGCAGCGTAGAGGCGGGTTTCGATACGCAGTATTTT
CDR3: CASSVEAGFDTQYF

size: many
D: -
J: TRBJ2-3
V: TRBV12-3/TRBV12-4
DNA: TGTGCCAGCAGTTTCGGTTCCGGAGATACGCAGTATTTT
CDR3: CASSFGSGDTQYF

size: many
D: -
J: TRBJ2-7
V: TRBV10-3
DNA: TGTGCCATCAGTGATCGAATAGCACCCTACGAGCAGTACTTC
CDR3: CAISDRIAPYEQYF

size: -
D: TRBD1
J: TRBJ1-2
V: TRBV10-1
DNA: TGCGCCAGCAGTGAGAGACTTACCGGGACAGGGGGCCTTCGAGACAACTATGGCTACACCTTC
CDR3: CASSERLTGTGGLRDNYGYTF

size: many
D: -
J: TRBJ2-3
V: TRBV5-1
DNA: TGCGCCAGCAGCTTGAAGGGGGGCACAGATACGCAGTATTTT
CDR3: CASSLKGGTDTQYF

size: many
D: -
J: TRBJ2-5
V: TRBV20-1
DNA: TGCAGTGCTATCGTCTTCCTAGGAGGGGGCGAGACCCAGTACTTC
CDR3: CSAIVFLGGGETQYF